This T cell receptor beta chain was recorded in a study of T cell clusters in autoimmune cytopenias. Study-wide findings and caveats: Primary autoimmune cytopenia patients appeared to lack physiological T cell clusters present in healthy donors.

This clonotype shows up as medium-sized by frequency. What it recognizes is unknown. Tens of thousands of genome equivalents of blood DNA were amplified for TRB. TRB was amplified by touch-down multiplex PCR, primer pools A and B combined. TCRdb re-analyzed the multiplex PCR reads; it lists each CDR3 protein once, without DNA. Its clone listing holds around 5,000 distinct CDR3 sequences. The same data also contributed to another study, on T cell repertoires in aging, cancer and after chemotherapy. That work contributes: Compared with age-matched healthy donors, untreated hematological or solid cancer patients showed higher blood TCR clonality. In hematological cancer patients, infiltrated lymphoid organs may have impaired thymic emigration or peripheral T cell expansion.

The sequence was obtained from a human donor with chronic lymphocytic leukemia. The donor label of this sample is uncertain. Sequenced input: peripheral blood.

The CDR3 region is CASSEADNNEQFF. This chain connects TRBV6-1 to TRBJ2-1. Per germline, CDR1 MNHNS and CDR2 SASEGT. CDR3 length equals 13 residues.